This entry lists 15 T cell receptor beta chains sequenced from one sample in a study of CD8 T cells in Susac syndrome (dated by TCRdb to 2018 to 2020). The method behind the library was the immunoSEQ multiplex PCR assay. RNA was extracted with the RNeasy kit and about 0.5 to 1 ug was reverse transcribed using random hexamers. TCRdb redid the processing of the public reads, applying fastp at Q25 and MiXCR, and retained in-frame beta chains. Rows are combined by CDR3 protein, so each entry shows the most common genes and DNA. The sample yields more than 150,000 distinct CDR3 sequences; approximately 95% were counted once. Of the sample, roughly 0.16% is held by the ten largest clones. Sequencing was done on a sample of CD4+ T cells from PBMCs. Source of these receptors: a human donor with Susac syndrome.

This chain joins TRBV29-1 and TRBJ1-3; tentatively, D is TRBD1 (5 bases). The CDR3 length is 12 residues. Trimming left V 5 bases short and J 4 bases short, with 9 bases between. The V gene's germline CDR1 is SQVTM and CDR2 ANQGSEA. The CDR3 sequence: CSVLRDGNTIYF. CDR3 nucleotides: TGCAGCGTTCTCAGGGACGGAAACACCATATATTTT.

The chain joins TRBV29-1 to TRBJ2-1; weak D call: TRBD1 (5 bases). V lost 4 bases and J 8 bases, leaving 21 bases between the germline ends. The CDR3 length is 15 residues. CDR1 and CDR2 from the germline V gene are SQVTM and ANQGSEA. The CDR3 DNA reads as TGCAGCGTTGGTAGGTCAGGGTCCCTAATGGATGAGCAGTTCTTC. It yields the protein CSVGRSGSLMDEQFF.

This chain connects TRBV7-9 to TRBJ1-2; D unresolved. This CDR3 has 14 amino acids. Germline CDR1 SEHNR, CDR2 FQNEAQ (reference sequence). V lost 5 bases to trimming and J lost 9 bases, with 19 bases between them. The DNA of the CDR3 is TGTGCCAGCAGCGAAGACCGGGCAACCGTAAGCTACACCTTC. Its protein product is CASSEDRATVSYTF.

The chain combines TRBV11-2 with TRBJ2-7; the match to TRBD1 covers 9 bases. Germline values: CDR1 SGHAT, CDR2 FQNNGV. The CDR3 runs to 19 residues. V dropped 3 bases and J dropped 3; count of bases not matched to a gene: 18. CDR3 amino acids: CASSLRAKDRGSKGYEQYF. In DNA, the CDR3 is TGTGCCAGCAGCTTGAGGGCAAAGGACAGGGGCTCAAAGGGCTACGAGCAGTACTTC.

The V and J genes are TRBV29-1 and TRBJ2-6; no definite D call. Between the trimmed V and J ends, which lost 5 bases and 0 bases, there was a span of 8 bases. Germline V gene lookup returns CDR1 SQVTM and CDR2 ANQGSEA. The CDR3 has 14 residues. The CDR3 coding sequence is TGCAGCGTTCATTCGGACTCTGGGGCCAACGTCCTGACTTTC. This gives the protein CSVHSDSGANVLTF.

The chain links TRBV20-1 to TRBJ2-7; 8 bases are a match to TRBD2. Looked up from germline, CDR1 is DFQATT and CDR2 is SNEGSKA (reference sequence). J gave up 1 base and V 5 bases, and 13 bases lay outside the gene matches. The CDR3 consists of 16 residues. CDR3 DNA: TGCAGTGCTCCGTTTGCGGGGGGAACCGGGTCCTACGAGCAGTACTTC. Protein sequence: CSAPFAGGTGSYEQYF.

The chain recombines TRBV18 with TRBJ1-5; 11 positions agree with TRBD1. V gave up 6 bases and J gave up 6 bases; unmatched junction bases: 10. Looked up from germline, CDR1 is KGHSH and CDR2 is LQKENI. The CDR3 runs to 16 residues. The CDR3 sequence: CASSSPGTGGVQPQHF. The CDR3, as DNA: TGTGCCAGCTCTTCTCCAGGGACAGGGGGTGTTCAGCCCCAGCATTTT. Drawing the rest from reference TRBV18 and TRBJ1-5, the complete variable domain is NAGVMQNPRHLVRRRGQEARLRCSPMKGHSHVYWYRQLPEEGLKFMVYLQKENIIDESGMPKERFSAEFPKEGPSILRIQQVVRGDSAAYFCASSSPGTGGVQPQHFGDGTRLSIL.

The CDR3 DNA sequence: TGTGCCACCAGCAGAGAGAACCGGGACATATATACGCAGTATTTT. Its translation is CATSRENRDIYTQYF. The genes are TRBV15 and TRBJ2-3; TRBD1 is a possible D gene (6 bases). Trimming left V 0 bases short and J 7 bases short, with 14 bases between. Germline V CDR1 and CDR2: LNHNV, YYDKDF (reference sequence). There are 15 residues in the CDR3. Together with reference TRBV15 and TRBJ2-3, the CDR3 gives the full variable domain: DAMVIQNPRYQVTQFGKPVTLSCSQTLNHNVMYWYQQKSSQAPKLLFHYYDKDFNNEADTPDNFQSRRPNTSFCFLDIRSPGLGDTAMYLCATSRENRDIYTQYFGPGTRLTVL.

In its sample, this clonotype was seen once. In DNA form, the CDR3 reads TGCAGCGGAGGACAGCGCAACTATGGCTACACCTTC. This gives the protein CSGGQRNYGYTF. V usage is TRBV29-1 and J usage is TRBJ1-2; possible D gene TRBD1, 6 bases. CDR1 SQVTM and CDR2 ANQGSEA come from the germline V gene. Trimming took 7 bases from V and 2 from J, leaving 11 bases between them. There are 12 residues in the CDR3.

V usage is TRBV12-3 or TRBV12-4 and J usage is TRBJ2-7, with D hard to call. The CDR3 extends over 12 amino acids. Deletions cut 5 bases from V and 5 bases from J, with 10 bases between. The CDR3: CASSPTRHEQYF. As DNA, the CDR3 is TGTGCCAGCAGTCCTACGCGACACGAGCAGTACTTC.

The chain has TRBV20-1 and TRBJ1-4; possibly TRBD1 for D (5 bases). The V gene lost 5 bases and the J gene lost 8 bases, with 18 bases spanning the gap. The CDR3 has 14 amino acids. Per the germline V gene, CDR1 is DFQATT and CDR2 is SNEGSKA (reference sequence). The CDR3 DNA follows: TGCAGTGCTCCTTTCCGGGACGTCCGGGAAAAACTGTTTTTT. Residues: CSAPFRDVREKLFF.

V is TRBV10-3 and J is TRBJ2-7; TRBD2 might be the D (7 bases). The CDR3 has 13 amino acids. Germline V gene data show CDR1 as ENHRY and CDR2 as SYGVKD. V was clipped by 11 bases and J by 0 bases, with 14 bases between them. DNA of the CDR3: TGTGCCTCGGGGGGAGGGGGCTCCTACGAGCAGTACTTC. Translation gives CASGGGGSYEQYF.

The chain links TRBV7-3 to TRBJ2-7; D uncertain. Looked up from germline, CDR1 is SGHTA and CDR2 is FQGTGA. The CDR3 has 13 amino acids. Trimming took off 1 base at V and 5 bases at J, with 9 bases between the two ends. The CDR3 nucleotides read TGTGCCAGCAGCTTAAGCTCGTCCCACGAGCAGTACTTC. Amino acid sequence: CASSLSSSHEQYF.

In DNA, the CDR3 is TGTGCCAGCAGCTCCCGGGACTCGAGCTCCTACAATGAGCAGTTCTTC. This encodes CASSSRDSSSYNEQFF. The chain uses TRBV11-2 and TRBJ2-1; D might be TRBD2 (6 bases). CDR3 size: 16 residues. V lost 4 bases, J lost 0 bases, and 13 bases lay in between. Germline V gene data show CDR1 as SGHAT and CDR2 as FQNNGV.

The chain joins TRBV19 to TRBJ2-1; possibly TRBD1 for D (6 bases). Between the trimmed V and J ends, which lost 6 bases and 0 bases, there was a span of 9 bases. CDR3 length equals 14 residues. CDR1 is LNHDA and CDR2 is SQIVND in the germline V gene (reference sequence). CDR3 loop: CASRTGSSYNEQFF. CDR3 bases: TGTGCCAGTAGAACAGGGAGCTCCTACAATGAGCAGTTCTTC. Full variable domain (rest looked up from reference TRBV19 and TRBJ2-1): DGGITQSPKYLFRKEGQNVTLSCEQNLNHDAMYWYRQDPGQGLRLIYYSQIVNDFQKGDIAEGYSVSREKKESFPLTVTSAQKNPTAFYLCASRTGSSYNEQFFGPGTRLTVL.